This entry features one T cell receptor (beta chain) sequence. These data belong to a study of T cell changes during pregnancy in multiple sclerosis. The ends lost 3 bases at V and 3 bases at J; junction bases unmatched: 10. The CDR3 loop spans 16 amino acids. Germline-derived CDR1 and CDR2 are LNHDA and SQIVND (reference sequence). Produced via immunoSEQ multiplex PCR; TCRdb's table is partial and in-frame only. The sample yields roughly 69,000 clones, 90% to 95% seen once. The receptor was derived from a female donor in good health, enrolled as a control in a pregnancy study. The starting material was CD4+ T cells from peripheral blood mononuclear cells, obtained in the third trimester of pregnancy. The chain employs TRBV19 and TRBJ1-2; 7 nucleotides line up with TRBD1. CDR3 in amino acids: CASSIIPGQSHYGYTF. The CDR3, as DNA: TGTGCCAGTAGTATCATCCCGGGACAGTCCCACTATGGCTACACCTTC.